This TCR beta chain was captured by sequencing in a study of T cell changes during pregnancy in multiple sclerosis. The CDR3 runs 15 residues. V was clipped by 5 bases and J by 2 bases, with 16 bases between them. Germline V lookup: CDR1 SEHNR, CDR2 FQNEAQ (reference sequence). The table came from immunoSEQ multiplex PCR; TCRdb's copy has only in-frame clones and leaves some out. Of 35,000 or so clones listed, around 93% are singletons. Here the sequenced sample was CD4+ T cells from peripheral blood mononuclear cells, taken in the third trimester of pregnancy. This chain links TRBV7-9 with TRBJ2-7; tentative D call: TRBD1 (6 bases). This clonotype was sampled from a female donor in good health, enrolled as a control in a pregnancy study. The CDR3 spells CASSQSTGTTYEQYF. The CDR3 coding sequence is TGTGCCAGCAGCCAATCTACCGGGACAACCTACGAGCAGTACTTC.